The rows below give T cell receptor beta chains drawn from one sample of a study of blood T cell repertoires in COVID-19. Here immunoSEQ multiplex PCR was the method, and the copy in TCRdb shows in-frame clones only, minus some. In the table there are fewer than 85,000 clones, approximately 83% of which are singletons. Sequencing used peripheral blood. Every receptor here comes from a woman aged 55-70 years with acute or convalescent COVID-19. The CDR3 runs from the conserved cysteine through the conserved F or W. D genes are given only for firm matches. A row's size may be missing; if present it is once, few, many or a size class.

v_gene	len	d_gene	j_gene	abundance	CDR3aa	CDR3nt
TRBV15	13	-	TRBJ1-1	-	CATSTRENTEAFF	TGTGCCACCAGCACACGGGAGAACACTGAAGCTTTCTTT
TRBV28	12	-	TRBJ1-2	-	CASSLRAYGYTF	TGTGCCAGCAGTTTGCGAGCTTATGGCTACACCTTC
TRBV30	15	TRBD1	TRBJ1-2	many	CAWSLGWTGGIGYTF	TGTGCCTGGAGCCTTGGGTGGACAGGGGGAATAGGCTACACCTTC
TRBV6-5	14	-	TRBJ1-5	-	CASRGAGDNQPQHF	TGTGCCAGCAGGGGGGCGGGGGACAATCAGCCCCAGCATTTT
TRBV6-5	13	-	TRBJ1-2	-	CASRPQGNYGYTF	TGTGCCAGCAGACCACAGGGTAACTATGGCTACACCTTC
TRBV9	14	-	TRBJ1-1	-	CASSVSYGNTEAFF	TGTGCCAGCAGCGTAAGTTACGGGAACACTGAAGCTTTCTTT
TRBV12-5	17	-	TRBJ2-2	-	CASGLVFSRGLTGELFF	TGTGCTAGTGGTTTGGTCTTCAGCCGGGGTCTGACCGGGGAGCTGTTTTTT
TRBV9	13	-	TRBJ2-7	few	CASSPGLFYEQYF	TGTGCCAGCAGCCCCGGACTTTTCTACGAGCAGTACTTC
TRBV4-1	14	TRBD1	TRBJ1-2	-	CASSQARGISGYTF	TGCGCCAGCAGCCAAGCCAGGGGGATAAGTGGCTACACCTTC
TRBV7-9	16	-	TRBJ1-4	-	CASSLVDRFYNEKLFF	TGTGCCAGCAGCTTAGTCGACAGATTTTATAATGAAAAACTGTTTTTT
TRBV10-2	15	TRBD1	TRBJ1-6	-	CASLWGTGVNSPLHF	TGCGCCAGCCTGTGGGGGACAGGGGTTAATTCACCCCTCCACTTT
TRBV11-2	17	TRBD1	TRBJ2-7	-	CASSPSGQGLRSYEQYF	TGTGCCAGCAGCCCCTCCGGACAGGGGTTACGCTCCTACGAGCAGTACTTC
TRBV5-1	14	TRBD1	TRBJ1-4	-	CASSVQGGAEKLFF	TGCGCCAGCAGCGTACAGGGGGGCGCCGAAAAACTGTTTTTT
TRBV3-1/TRBV3-2	15	TRBD1	TRBJ1-5	once	CASSPGGISNQPQHF	TGTGCCAGCAGCCCAGGGGGGATCAGCAATCAGCCCCAGCATTTT
TRBV14	11	-	TRBJ1-2	-	CASSQGLSFLF	TGTGCCAGCAGCCAAGGGTTGAGCTTCCTCTTC
TRBV19	12	TRBD1	TRBJ1-5	-	CASTGAGQPQHF	TGTGCCAGCACAGGGGCGGGTCAGCCCCAGCATTTT
TRBV19	15	TRBD1	TRBJ2-2	-	CASSMDTGVTGELFF	TGTGCCAGTAGTATGGATACAGGGGTCACCGGGGAGCTGTTTTTT
TRBV29-1	14	-	TRBJ1-4	-	CSVYTGITGEKLFF	TGCAGCGTGTACACCGGGATAACAGGGGAAAAACTGTTTTTT
TRBV3-1/TRBV3-2	15	-	TRBJ2-3	-	CASSGDTYITDTQYF	TGTGCCAGCAGCGGGGACACCTACATCACAGATACGCAGTATTTT
TRBV6-6	14	-	TRBJ2-7	-	CASSYSPGVSEQYF	TGTGCCAGCAGTTACTCTCCAGGGGTGAGTGAGCAGTACTTC
TRBV6-5	15	-	TRBJ2-5	-	CASKRYRDLSETQYF	TGTGCCAGCAAACGATACAGGGACCTCTCTGAGACCCAGTACTTC
TRBV19	14	TRBD1	TRBJ2-3	few	CASVGGQGSDTQYF	TGTGCCAGTGTGGGGGGACAGGGGTCAGATACGCAGTATTTT
TRBV10-3	14	-	TRBJ1-2	-	CAISVGVMDYGYTF	TGTGCCATCAGTGTCGGGGTGATGGACTATGGCTACACCTTC
TRBV7-2	13	-	TRBJ1-1	-	CASSLTQNTEAFF	TGTGCCAGCAGCTTAACACAGAACACTGAAGCTTTCTTT
TRBV2	13	-	TRBJ1-6	few	CASRRGGNSPLHF	TGTGCCAGCAGAAGGGGGGGCAATTCACCCCTCCACTTT